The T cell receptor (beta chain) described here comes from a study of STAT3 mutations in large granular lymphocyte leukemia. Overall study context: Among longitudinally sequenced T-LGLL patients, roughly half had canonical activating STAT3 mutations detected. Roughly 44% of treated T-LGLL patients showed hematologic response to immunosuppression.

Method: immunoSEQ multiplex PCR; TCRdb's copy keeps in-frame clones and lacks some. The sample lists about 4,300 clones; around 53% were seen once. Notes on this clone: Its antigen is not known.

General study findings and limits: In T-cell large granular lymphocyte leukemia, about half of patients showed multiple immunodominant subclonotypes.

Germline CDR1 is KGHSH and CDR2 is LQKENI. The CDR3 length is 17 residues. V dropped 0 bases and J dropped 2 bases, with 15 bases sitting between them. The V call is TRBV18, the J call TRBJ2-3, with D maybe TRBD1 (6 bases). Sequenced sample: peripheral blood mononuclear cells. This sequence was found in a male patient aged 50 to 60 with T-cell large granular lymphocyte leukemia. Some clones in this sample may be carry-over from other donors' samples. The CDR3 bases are TGTGCCAGCTCACCACCCCCGGGACACGAGATCACAGATACGCAGTATTTT. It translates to CASSPPPGHEITDTQYF.